This T cell receptor (beta chain) was identified in a study of graft-versus-host responses after intestinal transplantation. Findings of the study overall: Some patients had graft-donor T cell macrochimerism, and their allografts showed high graft-versus-host to host-versus-graft clonal ratios. GvH clone levels peaked in circulation, and this peak was associated with early post-transplant HvG declines.

CDR1 is LGHNA, CDR2 YNFKEQ, per germline. The V end lost 4 bases, the J end lost 4 bases, and 6 bases lay between the germline ends. There are 12 residues in the CDR3. The assay was immunoSEQ multiplex PCR, and TCRdb's table has in-frame clones only and misses some. Of 13,000 to 15,000 clones listed, 25% to 35% are singletons. Proliferating responders of the CD3+CD4+ and CD3+CD8+ phenotypes with low CFSE were sorted after the reaction. The rearrangement links TRBV4-2 to TRBJ2-3; D not resolved. This receptor was identified in a human patient who received an intestinal transplant. Specimen: alloreactive CD4+ T cells from a mixed lymphocyte reaction culture, collected before intestinal transplant. The subset denotes: CFSE-low proliferating T cells sorted from approximately 6-day pre-transplant mixed lymphocyte reaction (GvH or HvG direction). In DNA, the CDR3 is TGTGCCAGCAGCCTGGATGCAGATACGCAGTATTTT. Translation: CASSLDADTQYF.